This T cell receptor beta chain was sequenced for a study of blood T cell repertoires in COVID-19. The CDR3 is 17 amino acids. The germline V and J ends were trimmed by 2 bases and 0 bases, with 13 bases remaining between them. CDR1 and CDR2 (germline): LGHDT, YNNKEL (reference sequence). Profiling relied on immunoSEQ multiplex PCR, and the TCRdb table lists in-frame clones only, not all of them. The profile covers a few hundred thousand clones, with about 88% appearing a single time and 1.2% taken by the ten largest. This receptor was taken from a woman under 30 who had recovered from COVID-19. The chain has TRBV3-1 (or the pseudogene TRBV3-2) and TRBJ2-2, with D maybe TRBD1 (6 bases). Sequencing was carried out using PBMCs or T cells enriched from blood (not recorded which). The CDR3 DNA follows: TGTGCCAGCAGCCAATACCATAGGGGGACGAACACCGGGGAGCTGTTTTTT. Amino acids: CASSQYHRGTNTGELFF.